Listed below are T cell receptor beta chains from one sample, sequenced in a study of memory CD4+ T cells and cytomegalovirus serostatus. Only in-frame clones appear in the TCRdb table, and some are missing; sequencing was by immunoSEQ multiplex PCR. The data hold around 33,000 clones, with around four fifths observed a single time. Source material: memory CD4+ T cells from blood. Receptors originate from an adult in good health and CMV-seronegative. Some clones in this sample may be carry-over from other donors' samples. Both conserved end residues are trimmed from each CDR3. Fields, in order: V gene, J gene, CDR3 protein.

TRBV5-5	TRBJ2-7	ASSFGGPGLPYEQY
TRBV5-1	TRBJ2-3	ASTGTGGTDTQY
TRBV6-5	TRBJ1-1	ASSHRATNTEAF
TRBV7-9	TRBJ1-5	ASSNQLGGPNQPQH
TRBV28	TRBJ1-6	ASSFNSPLH
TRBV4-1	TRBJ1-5	ASSQGRDSNQPQH
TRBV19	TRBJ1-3	ASSMDGPSGNTIY
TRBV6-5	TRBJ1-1	ASSYPGGGTEAF
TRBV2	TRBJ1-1	ASGSIAGTEAF
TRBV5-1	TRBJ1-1	ASSLDVNTEAF
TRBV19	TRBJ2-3	ASSPVRAVNTDTQY
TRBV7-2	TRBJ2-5	ASSWDGTETQY
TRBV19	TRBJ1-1	ASSSSFRQAEAF
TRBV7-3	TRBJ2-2	ASSPLGAGAGSGELF
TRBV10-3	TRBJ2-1	AISGSAPSRGRPGTYNEQF
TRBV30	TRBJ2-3	AWSVGGDTQY
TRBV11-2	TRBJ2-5	ASSRTSGNQETQY
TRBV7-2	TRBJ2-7	ASSWRGGDSYEQY
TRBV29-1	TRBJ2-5	SARRGLQETQY
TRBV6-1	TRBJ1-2	ASSEGKTLYGYT
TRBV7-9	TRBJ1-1	ASSLEANTEAF
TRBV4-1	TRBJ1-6	ASSPGTGGSYNSPLH
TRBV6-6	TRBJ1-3	ASSRDLSGNTIY
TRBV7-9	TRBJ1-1	ASSSIHLNTEAF
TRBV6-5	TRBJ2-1	AAKGTYNEQF
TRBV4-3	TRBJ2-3	ASSQAGWGLGTDTQY
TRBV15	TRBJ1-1	ATSRDFLTEAF
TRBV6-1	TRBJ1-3	ASSEGASSGNTIY
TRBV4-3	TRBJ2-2	ASSQDRDSSRGELF
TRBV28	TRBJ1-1	ASRMDRMDTEAF
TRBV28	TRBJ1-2	ASSLFPSRTGFT
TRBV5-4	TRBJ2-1	ASSNVGGLAYNEQF
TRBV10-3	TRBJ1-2	AISESRQGDYGYT
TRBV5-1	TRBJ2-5	ASSGAGWGETQY
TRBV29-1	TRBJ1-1	SVVIGQGTEAF
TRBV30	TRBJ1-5	AWAVDSNQPQH
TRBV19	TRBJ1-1	ASSIGTGFRAF
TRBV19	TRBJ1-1	ASSMKDRGSPEAF
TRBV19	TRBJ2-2	ASSSLAANPTGELF
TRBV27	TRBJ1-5	ASSLSGTERNQPQH
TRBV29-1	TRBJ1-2	SVEGGGGGYT
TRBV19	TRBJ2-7	ASSIVTSGVPYEQY
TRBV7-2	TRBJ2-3	ASSLVRGGGDTQY
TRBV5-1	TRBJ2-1	ASSLDGGGTYNEQF
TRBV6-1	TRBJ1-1	ASSEARRGAAEAF
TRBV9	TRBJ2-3	ASSVQRGGIDTQY
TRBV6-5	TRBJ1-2	ASRTGDREYGYT
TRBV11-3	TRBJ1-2	ASSQGTVEGYT